What follows is one T cell receptor beta chain and its context. Its antigen remains unknown. Libraries were prepared by immunoSEQ multiplex PCR; TCRdb keeps only in-frame clonotypes and omits some of them. In the table there are just over 40,000 clones, about 82% of which are singletons. Germline V CDR1 and CDR2: SGHRS, YFSETQ. The CDR3 totals 15 residues. Trimming at V came to 2 bases and at J to 3 bases, leaving 4 bases not matched to a gene. This record belongs to a study of lymphopenia after photon versus proton radiotherapy. Findings and caveats of the study: Photon-treated patients lost naive T cells and TCR diversity; proton-treated stayed stable.

The clonotype was recovered from a woman between 70 and 85 years old with pancreatic cancer. Some clones in this sample may be carry-over from other donors' samples. The sequencing used peripheral blood, collected from a patient treated with proton-based radiotherapy. The V gene is TRBV5-1, the J gene TRBJ2-1; TRBD1 aligns across 8 bases. Here the CDR3 reads CASSFSTGGYNEQFF. In DNA form, the CDR3 reads TGCGCCAGCAGCTTTTCAACAGGGGGCTACAATGAGCAGTTCTTC.